The 20 T cell receptor beta chains listed next were all sequenced from one sample in a study of blood T cell repertoires in COVID-19. The table came from immunoSEQ multiplex PCR; TCRdb's copy has only in-frame clones and leaves some out. The table has under 200,000 clones, roughly 83% seen once. Specimen: peripheral blood. All receptors derive from a woman aged 55 to 70 with acute or convalescent COVID-19.

The CDR3 reads CASRGGPSGTGELFF. CDR3 DNA: TGTGCCAGCAGGGGGGGGCCTAGCGGAACCGGGGAGCTGTTTTTT. This chain connects TRBV6-5 to TRBJ2-2; perhaps TRBD2 as D (7 bases). With 6 bases removed from V and 5 bases from J, the gap between germline ends came to 16 bases. Germline-derived CDR1 and CDR2 are MNHEY and SVGAGI. CDR3 length: 15 residues.

The J gene is TRBJ2-1, the V gene TRBV19; D unclear. Trimming took off 3 bases at V and 3 bases at J, with 6 bases between the two ends. Per germline, CDR1 LNHDA and CDR2 SQIVND (reference sequence). CDR3 size: 13 residues. In nucleotides, the CDR3 is TGTGCCAGTAGTATTTTAGACTACAATGAGCAGTTCTTC. This translates into CASSILDYNEQFF.

The rearrangement joins TRBV3-1 (or the pseudogene TRBV3-2) to TRBJ1-3; no clear D gene. The CDR3 is made up of 14 amino acids. Germline assignment: CDR1 LGHDT and CDR2 YNNKEL (reference sequence). Trimming cost V 3 bases and J 7 bases, with 13 bases left between them. DNA of the CDR3: TGTGCCAGCAGCCACCGGGGTCAAGGTAACACCATATATTTT. This translates into CASSHRGQGNTIYF.

This chain uses TRBV9 with TRBJ2-3, with D perhaps matching TRBD1 (6 bases). V lost 0 bases and J 6 bases, leaving 14 bases between the germline ends. The V gene's germline CDR1 is SGDLS and CDR2 YYNGEE. The CDR3 has 15 residues. CDR3 protein: CASSVVGGLSDTQYF. DNA for the CDR3: TGTGCCAGCAGCGTAGTAGGGGGTTTGTCGGATACGCAGTATTTT.

The gene calls are TRBV2 and TRBJ2-3, with 7 bases matching TRBD2. V dropped 4 bases and J dropped 2; count of bases not matched to a gene: 6. Per the germline V gene, CDR1 is SNHLY and CDR2 is FYNNEI. The CDR3 sequence is 15 residues long. CDR3 sequence: CASSGEAGSTDTQYF. The CDR3 coding sequence is TGTGCCAGCAGTGGAGAAGCGGGGTCCACAGATACGCAGTATTTT.

This clone was found a few times. The chain recombines TRBV6-1 with TRBJ1-1, with 10 positions matching TRBD1. The germline V gene has CDR1 MNHNS and CDR2 SASEGT. V trimming: 3 bases; J trimming: 1 base; junction bases outside the gene matches: 5. The CDR3 covers 16 residues. The CDR3 protein is CASSDLTGGGNTEAFF. CDR3 coding DNA: TGTGCCAGCAGTGACCTGACAGGGGGCGGGAACACTGAAGCTTTCTTT.

The rearrangement uses TRBV7-2 and TRBJ1-6, with D perhaps matching TRBD1 (5 bases). V was shortened by 3 bases and J by 0 bases, with 15 bases between the two germline ends. This CDR3 contains 18 residues. CDR1 SGHTA and CDR2 FQGNSA come from the germline V gene. CDR3 region: CASSFPRDWSSYNSPLHF. CDR3 coding DNA: TGTGCCAGCAGCTTTCCGCGGGACTGGAGCTCCTATAATTCACCCCTCCACTTT. Supplemented by reference TRBV7-2 and TRBJ1-6, the full variable domain reads GAGVSQSPSNKVTEKGKDVELRCDPISGHTALYWYRQSLGQGLEFLIYFQGNSAPDKSGLPSDRFSAERTGGSVSTLTIQRTQQEDSAVYLCASSFPRDWSSYNSPLHFGNGTRLTVT.

The V call is TRBV11-2, the J call TRBJ2-4; maybe TRBD1 (5 bases). V lost 1 base and J 2 bases, leaving 12 bases between the germline ends. The CDR3 spans 16 residues. From germline, CDR1 is SGHAT and CDR2 FQNNGV. CDR3 DNA sequence: TGTGCCAGCAGCTTAGGGGCAGGGTTGACCAAAAACATTCAGTACTTC. It yields the protein CASSLGAGLTKNIQYF.

The chain carries TRBV5-4 and TRBJ1-1; TRBD1 aligns across 7 bases. The V gene end was trimmed by 4 bases and the J gene end by 9 bases; junction bases not matched to a gene: 6. This CDR3 contains 12 residues. Germline V gene data show CDR1 as SGHNT and CDR2 as YYREEE (reference sequence). The CDR3 sequence: CASSVPGQQAFF. The CDR3 bases are TGTGCCAGCAGCGTACCGGGACAGCAAGCTTTCTTT.

This clone came up a few times. The chain has TRBV18 and TRBJ1-2, with a tentative D call TRBD1 (6 bases). This CDR3 has 13 amino acids. Trimming left V 3 bases short and J 4 bases short, with 9 bases between. Germline lookup yields CDR1 KGHSH and CDR2 LQKENI. DNA for the CDR3: TGTGCCAGCTCACCGCCGACAGGCTATGGCTACACCTTC. Translating it yields CASSPPTGYGYTF.

This chain uses TRBV19 with TRBJ1-1; possible D gene TRBD1, 5 bases. Looked up from germline, CDR1 is LNHDA and CDR2 is SQIVND (reference sequence). Trimming stripped 7 bases from V and 4 bases from J, with 16 bases between. CDR3 length: 14 residues. For the CDR3, the DNA is TGTGCCAGTATCCGGGACTCTCGGGGCACTGAAGCTTTCTTT. Amino acids: CASIRDSRGTEAFF.

This chain joins TRBV23-1 and TRBJ1-2, with D perhaps matching TRBD1 (6 bases). TRBV23-1 is an open reading frame whose function is uncertain. This CDR3 region has 16 residues. V was clipped by 4 bases and J by 3 bases, with 18 bases between them. Here the CDR3 DNA reads TGCGCCAGCAGTCGATGGGAGGGGGGCGCGGACTATGGCTACACCTTC. Protein product: CASSRWEGGADYGYTF.

The chain links TRBV3-1 (or the pseudogene TRBV3-2) to TRBJ1-5; 7 bases fit TRBD1. Germline loops: CDR1 LGHDT, CDR2 YNNKEL (reference sequence). V lost 4 bases to trimming and J lost 2 bases; unmatched junction nucleotides: 5. CDR3 size: 15 residues. The CDR3 here is CASSPRGQGNQPQHF. CDR3 DNA sequence: TGTGCCAGCAGCCCCCGAGGACAGGGCAATCAGCCCCAGCATTTT.

The chain employs TRBV5-1 and TRBJ1-6; TRBD1 might be the D (6 bases). There are 16 residues in the CDR3. The germline V gene encodes CDR1 SGHRS and CDR2 YFSETQ. V lost 4 bases to trimming and J lost 7 bases, with 18 bases between them. The CDR3 loop reads CASSPRQAVSNSPLHF. The CDR3, as DNA: TGCGCCAGCAGCCCGAGACAGGCTGTTTCAAATTCACCCCTCCACTTT.

V and J are TRBV2 and TRBJ1-5; the D gene is possibly TRBD1 (5 bases). Deletions cut 0 bases from V and 11 bases from J, with 11 bases between. Germline CDR1 and CDR2: SNHLY and FYNNEI. The CDR3 consists of 13 residues. CDR3: CASSEALRGAQHF. In nucleotides, the CDR3 is TGTGCCAGCAGTGAAGCGCTTCGGGGGGCCCAGCATTTT.

The genes are TRBV4-3 and TRBJ2-7; the match to TRBD2 covers 7 bases. Germline CDR1 reads LGHNA; CDR2 reads YSLEER. This CDR3 region has 15 residues. V gave up 5 bases and J gave up 3 bases; unmatched junction bases: 10. For the CDR3, the DNA is TGCGCCAGCAGCTCTCAGGTCGGCGGGAGCTACGAGCAGTACTTC. It is translated as CASSSQVGGSYEQYF.

The rearrangement joins TRBV7-2 to TRBJ1-5; unclear D gene. This CDR3 spans 14 amino acids. Germline lookup yields CDR1 SGHTA and CDR2 FQGNSA. V was shortened by 5 bases and J by 0 bases, with 8 bases between the two germline ends. The CDR3 DNA reads TGTGCCAGCAGCCCGAGTAGTAGCAATCAGCCCCAGCATTTT. This translates into CASSPSSSNQPQHF.

This clone appeared a single time. The CDR3 bases are TGTGCCAGCAGTTGGAACAGGGTCTACGAGCAGTACTTC. Encoded protein: CASSWNRVYEQYF. The chain links TRBV28 to TRBJ2-7; weak D call: TRBD1 (6 bases). With 4 bases removed from V and 3 bases from J, the gap between germline ends came to 10 bases. Germline CDR1 and CDR2: MDHEN and SYDVKM. There are 13 residues in the CDR3. The variable domain in full, completed from reference TRBV28 and TRBJ2-7, reads DVKVTQSSRYLVKRTGEKVFLECVQDMDHENMFWYRQDPGLGLRLIYFSYDVKMKEKGDIPEGYSVSREKKERFSLILESASTNQTSMYLCASSWNRVYEQYFGPGTRLTVT.

J is TRBJ2-2 and V is TRBV6-5; TRBD1 aligns across 7 bases. Unmatched junction bases numbered 5, after V lost 7 bases and J lost 6 bases. Per germline, CDR1 MNHEY and CDR2 SVGAGI. CDR3 size: 13 residues. The CDR3 region is CASNPTGPGELFF. For the CDR3, the DNA is TGTGCCAGCAACCCGACAGGGCCCGGGGAGCTGTTTTTT.

This clone has only a few counts. The V and J genes are TRBV7-8 and TRBJ1-1, with D uncertain. V lost 6 bases to trimming and J lost 0 bases, with 8 bases between them. The CDR3 runs 13 residues. CDR1 and CDR2 (germline): SGHVS, FQNEAQ. Written as DNA, the CDR3 is TGTGCCAGCAGTTCACAGATGAACACTGAAGCTTTCTTT. This codes for CASSSQMNTEAFF.